Listed below are T cell receptor beta chains from one sample, sequenced in a study of OX40 agonist ivuxolimab in advanced cancers. Some clones are missing from TCRdb's copy, which holds only in-frame ones; the method was immunoSEQ multiplex PCR. The top ten hold less than 4% of the sample, which has around 80,000 clones, approximately 83% seen once. The sequenced sample was CD4+ or CD8+ T cells sorted from blood, obtained in a trial of the OX40 agonist ivuxolimab. These receptors all come from an adult with an advanced solid tumor such as melanoma, head and neck, liver or kidney cancer. Both conserved end residues are part of each CDR3. The order of the fields is D gene, clone size, J gene, V gene, CDR3 DNA, CDR3 protein. A D gene is named only where the DNA matches it firmly. Not all rows give a size; the values are once, few, many and, for expanded clones, a class.

d_call: TRBD2
clone_size: .
j_call: TRBJ2-1
v_call: TRBV5-1
cdr3_nt: TGCGCCAGCAGCTTCGAGCGGGAGGGCCGGGCTGAGCAGTTCTTC
cdr3_aa: CASSFEREGRAEQFF

d_call: .
clone_size: .
j_call: TRBJ2-2
v_call: TRBV4-3
cdr3_nt: TGCGCCAGCAGCCATCCAAAGAGGGGTACAACGAACACCGGGGAGCTGTTTTTT
cdr3_aa: CASSHPKRGTTNTGELFF

d_call: .
clone_size: .
j_call: TRBJ2-7
v_call: TRBV7-3
cdr3_nt: TGTGCCAGCAGCTTGGGGGACTCCTACGAGCAGTACTTC
cdr3_aa: CASSLGDSYEQYF

d_call: .
clone_size: .
j_call: TRBJ2-2
v_call: TRBV7-8
cdr3_nt: TGTGCCAGCAGCCAAAACGGATTGGACACCGGGGAGCTGTTTTTT
cdr3_aa: CASSQNGLDTGELFF

d_call: TRBD1
clone_size: .
j_call: TRBJ1-2
v_call: TRBV30
cdr3_nt: TGTGCCTGGGGGGACAGGGGCAACTATGGCTACACCTTC
cdr3_aa: CAWGDRGNYGYTF

d_call: .
clone_size: .
j_call: TRBJ2-3
v_call: TRBV5-6
cdr3_nt: TGTGCCAGCAGCTTGAGGTTTGGGAGCACAGATACGCAGTATTTT
cdr3_aa: CASSLRFGSTDTQYF

d_call: TRBD1
clone_size: .
j_call: TRBJ1-2
v_call: TRBV9
cdr3_nt: TGTGCCAGCAGCGAGGCCGGGACAGGACTTAGGGATGGCTACACCTTC
cdr3_aa: CASSEAGTGLRDGYTF

d_call: .
clone_size: few
j_call: TRBJ1-1
v_call: TRBV28
cdr3_nt: TGTGCCAACTCACGGGACAAGAACACTGAAGCTTTCTTT
cdr3_aa: CANSRDKNTEAFF

d_call: .
clone_size: .
j_call: TRBJ2-5
v_call: TRBV11-2
cdr3_nt: TGTGCCAGCAGCTTGGTGGGCTACGGCCAAGAGACCCAGTACTTC
cdr3_aa: CASSLVGYGQETQYF

d_call: TRBD1
clone_size: .
j_call: TRBJ2-5
v_call: TRBV30
cdr3_nt: TGTGCCTGGAGTCCCTTCGACAGGGGGCGCGTGTTTTCCGGAAAGACCCAGTACTTC
cdr3_aa: CAWSPFDRGRVFSGKTQYF

d_call: .
clone_size: .
j_call: TRBJ1-1
v_call: TRBV30
cdr3_nt: TGTGCCTGGAGGGTGGCAGTCGAAGCTTTCTTT
cdr3_aa: CAWRVAVEAFF

d_call: .
clone_size: .
j_call: TRBJ1-2
v_call: TRBV11-2
cdr3_nt: TGTGCCAGCAGCGAGACAGGAAAAGGGGGCTACACCTTC
cdr3_aa: CASSETGKGGYTF

d_call: .
clone_size: .
j_call: TRBJ2-7
v_call: TRBV7-2
cdr3_nt: TGTGCCAGCAGCACAACAGGGATCTACGAGCAGTACTTC
cdr3_aa: CASSTTGIYEQYF

d_call: TRBD1
clone_size: .
j_call: TRBJ1-2
v_call: TRBV19
cdr3_nt: TGTGCCAGTAGTACAACCGGGACAGCTAACTATGGCTACACCTTC
cdr3_aa: CASSTTGTANYGYTF

d_call: TRBD1
clone_size: .
j_call: TRBJ1-4
v_call: TRBV4-3
cdr3_nt: TGCGCCAGCAGCCAAACAGGGGCAACTAATGAAAAACTGTTTTTT
cdr3_aa: CASSQTGATNEKLFF

d_call: TRBD1
clone_size: once
j_call: TRBJ1-1
v_call: TRBV9
cdr3_nt: TGTGCCAGCAGCGTAGATGAACAGGGGATTTACACTGAAGCTTTCTTT
cdr3_aa: CASSVDEQGIYTEAFF

d_call: TRBD1
clone_size: .
j_call: TRBJ2-7
v_call: TRBV7-2
cdr3_nt: TGTGCCAGCAGCTCCGGGACAGGGAACGAGCAGTACTTC
cdr3_aa: CASSSGTGNEQYF

d_call: .
clone_size: .
j_call: TRBJ2-7
v_call: TRBV19
cdr3_nt: TGTGCCAGTAGTTCAACGCAGGACAGCTACGAGCAGTACTTC
cdr3_aa: CASSSTQDSYEQYF

d_call: .
clone_size: .
j_call: TRBJ1-2
v_call: TRBV5-8
cdr3_nt: TGTGCCAGCAGCTTGGAAGGAGTAGCTAACTATGGCTACACCTTC
cdr3_aa: CASSLEGVANYGYTF

d_call: TRBD2
clone_size: .
j_call: TRBJ2-5
v_call: TRBV7-2
cdr3_nt: TGTGCCAGCAGCCGTCTCGGGGGGGATCAAGAGACCCAGTACTTC
cdr3_aa: CASSRLGGDQETQYF

d_call: .
clone_size: .
j_call: TRBJ2-2
v_call: TRBV18
cdr3_nt: TGTGCCAGCTCACTGCTAATAACAGGGTCGAACGGGGAGCTGTTTTTT
cdr3_aa: CASSLLITGSNGELFF

d_call: TRBD1
clone_size: .
j_call: TRBJ2-5
v_call: TRBV5-1
cdr3_nt: TGCGCCAGCAGCTTGGCGGCAGGGGGTATTGAGACCCAGTACTTC
cdr3_aa: CASSLAAGGIETQYF

d_call: TRBD2
clone_size: .
j_call: TRBJ2-1
v_call: TRBV12-5
cdr3_nt: TGTGCTAGTGGTTTCGGGACTAGCAGTTACAATGAGCAGTTCTTC
cdr3_aa: CASGFGTSSYNEQFF

d_call: TRBD1
clone_size: .
j_call: TRBJ1-2
v_call: TRBV7-2
cdr3_nt: TGTGCCAGCAGCTTAGTGGGGACAGGGATTGTTGGCTACACCTTC
cdr3_aa: CASSLVGTGIVGYTF

d_call: .
clone_size: .
j_call: TRBJ2-7
v_call: TRBV30
cdr3_nt: TGTGCCTGGAGTGGGAGCTCAGCCTACGAGCAGTACTTC
cdr3_aa: CAWSGSSAYEQYF

d_call: .
clone_size: .
j_call: TRBJ2-5
v_call: TRBV9
cdr3_nt: TGTGCCAGCAGCGGGGATCAGAGGAGGGAAGAGACCCAGTACTTC
cdr3_aa: CASSGDQRREETQYF

d_call: TRBD1
clone_size: .
j_call: TRBJ2-5
v_call: TRBV19
cdr3_nt: TGTGCCAGTAGTACCTGGACAGGGGGCGCCTGGGAGACCCAGTACTTC
cdr3_aa: CASSTWTGGAWETQYF

d_call: .
clone_size: .
j_call: TRBJ1-6
v_call: TRBV5-6
cdr3_nt: TGTGCCAGCAGCCGGGACGGCGGGAGCTCCTATAATTCACCCCTCCACTTT
cdr3_aa: CASSRDGGSSYNSPLHF

d_call: .
clone_size: .
j_call: TRBJ1-2
v_call: TRBV4-2
cdr3_nt: TGTGCCAGCAGCCAAGTTTTTGCAGGGAGGGCTAACTATGGCTACACCTTC
cdr3_aa: CASSQVFAGRANYGYTF

d_call: TRBD2
clone_size: .
j_call: TRBJ2-5
v_call: TRBV7-9
cdr3_nt: TGTGCCAGCAGCTTAGGACTAGCTGTGCGGGGCGACCAAGAGACCCAGTACTTC
cdr3_aa: CASSLGLAVRGDQETQYF

d_call: TRBD1
clone_size: .
j_call: TRBJ1-1
v_call: TRBV28
cdr3_nt: TGTGCCAGCAGTAATAACGGTTGGAGGGGGCTGAGGACTGAAGCTTTCTTT
cdr3_aa: CASSNNGWRGLRTEAFF

d_call: TRBD1
clone_size: .
j_call: TRBJ1-2
v_call: TRBV4-3
cdr3_nt: TGCGCCAGCAGCCATACCGACAGGGAGGGTGGCTACACCTTC
cdr3_aa: CASSHTDREGGYTF

d_call: .
clone_size: .
j_call: TRBJ1-5
v_call: TRBV6-5
cdr3_nt: TGTGCCAGCAGCTACGACAGTAGCAATCAGCCCCAGCATTTT
cdr3_aa: CASSYDSSNQPQHF

d_call: TRBD1
clone_size: .
j_call: TRBJ2-5
v_call: TRBV19
cdr3_nt: TGTGCCAGTAGTGTTAACAGGGGGCATCGGGAGACCCAGTACTTC
cdr3_aa: CASSVNRGHRETQYF

d_call: .
clone_size: .
j_call: TRBJ1-1
v_call: TRBV6-1
cdr3_nt: TGTGCCAGCAGTGAAGAGATGGGCTTCACTGAAGCTTTCTTT
cdr3_aa: CASSEEMGFTEAFF

d_call: .
clone_size: once
j_call: TRBJ1-5
v_call: TRBV30
cdr3_nt: TGTGCCTGGAGTGTAGGCGTCGCCGGAGAGCCCCAGCATTTT
cdr3_aa: CAWSVGVAGEPQHF

d_call: .
clone_size: .
j_call: TRBJ1-2
v_call: TRBV19
cdr3_nt: TGTGCCAGTAGGCTACAGGGTGGCTATGGCTACACCTTC
cdr3_aa: CASRLQGGYGYTF

d_call: TRBD1
clone_size: .
j_call: TRBJ2-7
v_call: TRBV5-1
cdr3_nt: TGCGCCAGCAGGGGACAGGGGCTCTACGAGCAGTACTTC
cdr3_aa: CASRGQGLYEQYF

d_call: TRBD2
clone_size: .
j_call: TRBJ2-7
v_call: TRBV27
cdr3_nt: TGTGCCACTTCGGGCGGGACTAGCGGGGCGTGGAGAAACGAGCAGTACTTC
cdr3_aa: CATSGGTSGAWRNEQYF

d_call: .
clone_size: .
j_call: TRBJ1-1
v_call: TRBV21-1
cdr3_nt: TGTGCCAGCAAGCGGAGTAACACTGAAGCTTTCTTT
cdr3_aa: CASKRSNTEAFF

d_call: .
clone_size: few
j_call: TRBJ1-2
v_call: TRBV27
cdr3_nt: TGTGCCAGCAGTTCAATTACGGACTTCTATGGCTACACCTTC
cdr3_aa: CASSSITDFYGYTF